The 10 T cell receptor beta chains in this list originate from one sample, sequenced in a study of T cells after yellow fever vaccination. TCRdb processed the 5' RACE reads anew with MiXCR; each CDR3 protein has one entry. The sample carries approximately 610,000 distinct CDR3 sequences, roughly a sixth recorded once. The material sequenced was PBMCs, taken less than 6 days after the first yellow fever vaccination. All receptors come from a man between 18 and 29 years old who received the YFV17D yellow fever vaccine.

The V call is TRBV7-2, the J call TRBJ1-3, with a tentative D call TRBD1 (5 bases). Trimming removed 5 bases from V and 7 bases from J, with 18 bases in between. Per the germline V gene, CDR1 is SGHTA and CDR2 is FQGNSA. This CDR3 has 15 residues. The CDR3 loop reads CASSPAMGRMNTIYF. As DNA, the CDR3 is TGTGCCAGCAGCCCGGCAATGGGGCGTATGAACACCATATATTTT. Full variable domain (remainder filled in from reference TRBV7-2 and TRBJ1-3): GAGVSQSPSNKVTEKGKDVELRCDPISGHTALYWYRQSLGQGLEFLIYFQGNSAPDKSGLPSDRFSAERTGGSVSTLTIQRTQQEDSAVYLCASSPAMGRMNTIYFGEGSWLTVV.

This clonotype appeared many times. The CDR3 is CASSYSADENTGELFF. The CDR3, as DNA: TGTGCCAGCAGTTACTCTGCGGACGAGAACACCGGGGAGCTGTTTTTT. The rearrangement joins TRBV6-2 or TRBV6-3 to TRBJ2-2, with D unclear. Trimming stripped 0 bases from V and 1 base from J, with 9 bases between. CDR3 length: 16 amino acids. Germline CDR1 reads MNHEY; CDR2 reads SVGEGT.

This clonotype was recorded at least ten times. The CDR3 reads CAISTGYGYTF. The DNA of the CDR3 is TGTGCCATCTCGACAGGCTATGGCTACACCTTC. This sequence joins TRBV10-3 and TRBJ1-2, with D perhaps matching TRBD1 (6 bases). The ends were cut back, 8 bases at V and 4 bases at J, with 8 bases in the middle. Germline CDR1 ENHRY, CDR2 SYGVKD. This CDR3 has 11 residues.

This clonotype was seen a single time. This sequence joins TRBV7-9 and TRBJ1-2; D perhaps matches TRBD1 (5 bases). The CDR3 spans 11 residues. V was pared by 8 bases and J by 13 bases, with 17 bases between. Germline V lookup: CDR1 SEHNR, CDR2 FQNEAQ (reference sequence). The CDR3 sequence: CASGPGTVCTF. DNA of the CDR3: TGTGCCAGCGGCCCCGGGACCGTCTGCACCTTC. Full variable domain (rest looked up from reference TRBV7-9 and TRBJ1-2): DTGVSQNPRHKITKRGQNVTFRCDPISEHNRLYWYRQTLGQGPEFLTYFQNEAQLEKSRLLSDRFSAERPKGSFSTLEIQRTEQGDSAMYLCASGPGTVCTFGSGTRLTVV.

The chain has TRBV7-8 and TRBJ2-7; D is possibly TRBD1 (5 bases). Trimming removed 5 bases from V and 2 bases from J, with 22 bases in between. From germline, CDR1 is SGHVS and CDR2 FQNEAQ. There are 17 residues in the CDR3. DNA of the CDR3: TGTGCCAGCAGCCCTAACCCTCCTAGGACATTTACCTACGAGCAGTACGTC. It encodes CASSPNPPRTFTYEQYV.

This clonotype was recorded many times. V usage is TRBV28 and J usage is TRBJ1-1, with unresolved D. CDR1 MDHEN and CDR2 SYDVKM come from the germline V gene. V was cut by 8 bases and J by 0 bases, with 10 bases left in between. The CDR3 covers 13 residues. Here the CDR3 DNA reads TGTGCCAGCGTCCGCTGGCTGAACACTGAAGCTTTCTTT. Protein sequence: CASVRWLNTEAFF.

This clonotype was counted only a few times. The J gene is TRBJ2-4, the V gene TRBV28; D tentatively fits TRBD1 or TRBD2 (6 bases each). This CDR3 has 14 amino acids. Germline assignment: CDR1 MDHEN and CDR2 SYDVKM. With 3 bases removed from V and 16 bases from J, the gap between germline ends came to 22 bases. The CDR3 DNA sequence: TGTGCCAGCAGTTTTAGCGTCGGGGGCCCCTACTATTACTTC. As protein: CASSFSVGGPYYYF.

This clonotype was observed a few times. This chain joins TRBV20-1 and TRBJ2-1; TRBD2 matches 9 bases. Germline V lookup: CDR1 DFQATT, CDR2 SNEGSKA (reference sequence). This CDR3 has 14 residues. Trimming removed 4 bases from V and 7 bases from J; junction bases left unmatched: 8. The CDR3 DNA reads TGCAGTGCTAAACCCGGGACTAGCTTGAATGAGCAGTTCTTC. As protein: CSAKPGTSLNEQFF.

This rearrangement joins TRBV19 to TRBJ2-1; D not certain. The germline V and J ends were trimmed by 10 bases and 6 bases, with 7 bases remaining between them. The CDR3 spans 10 residues. Germline CDR1 is LNHDA and CDR2 is SQIVND (reference sequence). The CDR3 DNA sequence: TGTGCCACTAGAGGCAATGAGCAGTTCTTC. This gives the protein CATRGNEQFF. Full variable domain (rest looked up from reference TRBV19 and TRBJ2-1): DGGITQSPKYLFRKEGQNVTLSCEQNLNHDAMYWYRQDPGQGLRLIYYSQIVNDFQKGDIAEGYSVSREKKESFPLTVTSAQKNPTAFYLCATRGNEQFFGPGTRLTVL.

The chain recombines TRBV5-4 with TRBJ2-1; D call uncertain. CDR3 size: 16 residues. Trimming took off 4 bases at V and 6 bases at J, with 20 bases between the two ends. Germline lookup yields CDR1 SGHNT and CDR2 YYREEE (reference sequence). CDR3 sequence (DNA): TGTGCCAGCAGCCCTTCGGGTCGGATACGAGGCAATGAGCAGTTCTTC. This codes for CASSPSGRIRGNEQFF.